The clone carrying this T cell receptor beta chain was seen at least ten times. What it binds is not known. TCR alpha and beta CDR3 regions were amplified from RNA using iRepertoire nested multiplex PCR. For one-step reverse transcription and amplification, roughly 100-400 ng of tissue mRNA or PBMC total RNA was used. Using its own MiXCR run on the multiplex PCR reads, TCRdb lists one record per CDR3 protein. The table includes about 180,000 distinct CDR3 sequences, approximately 40% detected once. The data stem from a study of glioma-infiltrating T cells. Study results and limitations: CDR3 overlap between tissue and blood was very small. Tissue-blood divergence was below expectation in non-neoplastic patients, above in gliomas.

CDR1 is MNHEY, CDR2 SVGEGT, per germline. V lost 0 bases to trimming and J lost 10 bases; unmatched junction nucleotides: 7. The CDR3 consists of 15 residues. Sequencing used glioma tissue, nonneoplastic brain tissue, or PBMCs (not recorded which). The TCR sequence derives from a human donor with low-grade glioma or glioblastoma, undergoing nonglioma brain surgery, or in good health (not recorded which). The V call is TRBV6-2 or TRBV6-3, the J call TRBJ2-1; 9 bases align to TRBD2. The chain's CDR3 is CASSYSLAGLGEQFF. As DNA, the CDR3 is TGTGCCAGCAGTTACTCGCTAGCGGGACTGGGGGAGCAGTTCTTC.